This TCR beta chain appears in the sequencing data of a study of T cell responses to AZD1222 COVID-19 vaccine. Study at large: Both about-4-week and about-12-week second-dose recipients were combined.

TCRdb keeps only in-frame clones here, not all; method: immunoSEQ multiplex PCR. The table includes 120,000 or so clones, 92% detected once. The study's findings and limits: No day 14 peak samples; only post-peak repertoires were characterized.

V trimming: 6 bases; J trimming: 1 base; junction bases outside the gene matches: 5. The CDR3 is 15 residues long. Per the germline V gene, CDR1 is MDHEN and CDR2 is SYDVKM. Note on this clone: Its antigen is still unknown.

The chain has TRBV28 and TRBJ1-3; 8 bases match TRBD1. The specimen comprised peripheral blood, sampled on day 0 of AZD1222 vaccination. This TCR was recovered from an adult in good health. The DNA of the CDR3 is TGTGCCAGCAGCCGGGGGGACAGGTCTGGAAACACCATATATTTT. Translating it yields CASSRGDRSGNTIYF.